These 16 T cell receptor beta chains were sequenced from one sample in a study of T cells in Graves' hyperthyroidism and ophthalmopathy. It was RNA transcripts that yielded the amplified TCR beta CDR3 regions. Researchers ran a first-round RT-PCR on the TCR CDR3 using the HTBI primer set. TCRdb re-called the multiplex PCR reads through MiXCR, storing one row per CDR3 protein. The table has around 600,000 distinct CDR3 sequences, about 14% seen once. The source material was blood. The receptors here all came from a woman in her late teens or twenties with Graves' ophthalmopathy.

This clonotype was detected many times. CDR3 sequence (DNA): TGTGCCAGCAGTGAATCCGGGGTCCACGAGCAGTACTTC. This sequence encodes CASSESGVHEQYF. V gene TRBV6-1 combines with J gene TRBJ2-7; D possibly corresponds to TRBD2 (5 bases). This CDR3 has 13 residues. V lost 2 bases, J lost 5 bases, and 10 bases lay in between. Germline V gene sequence: CDR1 MNHNS, CDR2 SASEGT.

This clonotype was counted ten times or more. The chain recombines TRBV12-3 or TRBV12-4 with TRBJ2-5, with D hard to call. Between the trimmed V and J ends, which lost 4 bases and 3 bases, there was a span of 6 bases. This CDR3 has 12 amino acids. DNA of the CDR3: TGTGCCAGCAGTTCCGGCAAAGAGACCCAGTACTTC. Amino acids: CASSSGKETQYF.

This clonotype came up many times. V and J are TRBV7-2 and TRBJ2-1, with no clear D. CDR3 length: 13 amino acids. Germline V lookup: CDR1 SGHTA, CDR2 FQGNSA. V was shortened by 6 bases and J by 9 bases, with 15 bases between the two germline ends. CDR3 sequence reads: CASSPPRRGEQFF. For the CDR3, the DNA is TGTGCCAGCAGTCCTCCGCGGCGAGGTGAGCAGTTCTTC. Using reference TRBV7-2 and TRBJ2-1 for the parts outside the CDR3, the full variable domain is GAGVSQSPSNKVTEKGKDVELRCDPISGHTALYWYRQSLGQGLEFLIYFQGNSAPDKSGLPSDRFSAERTGGSVSTLTIQRTQQEDSAVYLCASSPPRRGEQFFGPGTRLTVL.

Many counts were recorded for this clonotype. The CDR3 nucleotides are TGCAGCGTTGATTTGGAGGGCGGGTCCGGGGCTGAAGCTTTCTTT. It encodes CSVDLEGGSGAEAFF. J is TRBJ1-1 and V is TRBV29-1; D gene uncertain. This CDR3 has 15 residues. Trimming removed 3 bases from V and 6 bases from J, with 20 bases in between. The germline gives CDR1 SQVTM, CDR2 ANQGSEA.

This clonotype was detected many times. The chain is built from TRBV2 and TRBJ1-6; the D gene is possibly TRBD1 (5 bases). This CDR3 is 15 amino acids long. The germline CDR1 and CDR2 sequences are SNHLY and FYNNEI. The V end lost 1 base, the J end lost 7 bases, and 11 bases lay between the germline ends. CDR3 amino acids: CASSEVRDRNSPLHF. The CDR3 nucleotides read TGTGCCAGCAGTGAAGTTAGGGACCGCAATTCACCCCTCCACTTT.

This clonotype was found a few times. This may be a read error: a much more frequent sequence differs by one nucleotide. The conserved phenylalanine or tryptophan is not found at the CDR3 terminus, so this likely reflects a read error. The chain recombines TRBV3-1 with TRBJ1-5, with 7 bases matching TRBD1. CDR1 and CDR2 (germline): LGHDT, YNNKEL (reference sequence). The CDR3 consists of 16 residues. V lost 6 bases and J lost 3; bases outside the gene matches: 11. The DNA of the CDR3 is TGTGCCAGCAGTTTTCGGACAGGCGCCTCCAATCAGCCCCAGCATTCT. It yields the protein CASSFRTGASNQPQHS.

The table lists this clonotype with a few counts. The CDR3 DNA is TGTGCCAGCTCACCACGCTCCAGTAGGGAGACCCAGTACTTC. Protein: CASSPRSSRETQYF. This rearrangement joins TRBV18 to TRBJ2-5; D call uncertain. The CDR3 has 14 amino acids. V lost 1 base, J lost 5 bases, and 11 bases lay in between. CDR1 and CDR2 (germline): KGHSH, LQKENI. The full variable domain, completed using reference TRBV18 and TRBJ2-5, is NAGVMQNPRHLVRRRGQEARLRCSPMKGHSHVYWYRQLPEEGLKFMVYLQKENIIDESGMPKERFSAEFPKEGPSILRIQQVVRGDSAAYFCASSPRSSRETQYFGPGTRLLVL.

There are many counts of this clonotype. This chain connects TRBV3-1 to TRBJ2-1; D is perhaps TRBD1 (7 bases). V shed 3 bases and J shed 6 bases, with 18 bases lying between them. The CDR3 consists of 16 residues. The germline V gene has CDR1 LGHDT and CDR2 YNNKEL (reference sequence). The CDR3 region is CASSHGEEGGFNEQFF. In DNA, the CDR3 is TGTGCCAGCAGCCACGGGGAGGAAGGGGGCTTCAATGAGCAGTTCTTC.

This clonotype was detected only a few times. The V and J genes are TRBV7-9 and TRBJ2-2; maybe TRBD2 (5 bases). The CDR3 has 16 residues. Looked up from germline, CDR1 is SEHNR and CDR2 is FQNEAQ (reference sequence). V dropped 4 bases and J dropped 6 bases, with 18 bases sitting between them. CDR3 protein: CASSSPIKSRAGELFF. CDR3 DNA: TGTGCCAGCAGCTCCCCGATTAAGTCGAGGGCCGGGGAGCTGTTTTTT.

This clonotype occurred many times. Being one base from a much bigger clone, this may be a read error. The chain carries TRBV11-3 and TRBJ2-7; D is undetermined. V lost 5 bases, J lost 3 bases, and 5 bases lay in between. The CDR3 is 11 amino acids. Germline CDR1 and CDR2: SGHNT and YENEEA. CDR3 region: CASSAGYEQYF. The CDR3 DNA is TGTGCCAGCAGCGCCGGCTACGAGCAGTACTTC.

In this sample, this clonotype turned up a few times. V and J are TRBV9 and TRBJ1-6; D not resolved. Looked up from germline, CDR1 is SGDLS and CDR2 is YYNGEE. Trimming stripped 3 bases from V and 10 bases from J, with 17 bases between. The CDR3 spans 15 residues. CDR3 coding DNA: TGTGCCAGCAGCGCCGGGCCCGTGCCGATATCACCCCTCCACTTT. It yields the protein CASSAGPVPISPLHF.

This clonotype has at least ten counts. CDR3 nucleotide sequence: TGTGCCAGCAGTTTAAGCGGACTAGGTAACTACGAGCAGTACTTC. This translates into CASSLSGLGNYEQYF. The chain joins TRBV27 to TRBJ2-7; 7 bases map to TRBD2. The V segment lost 2 bases and the J segment 3 bases; nucleotides outside the gene matches: 7. The length of the CDR3 is 15 residues. In germline, CDR1 is MNHEY, CDR2 SMNVEV (reference sequence).

This clonotype was counted ten times or more. The chain carries TRBV9 and TRBJ1-5; 11 bases fit TRBD1. Trimming cost V 5 bases and J 2 bases; bases outside gene matches: 3. This CDR3 contains 15 residues. The germline CDR1 and CDR2 sequences are SGDLS and YYNGEE. CDR3 coding DNA: TGTGCCAGCAGTGTGGGACAGGGGGGCAATCAGCCCCAGCATTTT. It encodes CASSVGQGGNQPQHF.

The table lists this clonotype with a few counts. The V gene is TRBV18, the J gene TRBJ2-1; tentative D call: TRBD2 (7 bases). Trimming left V 3 bases short and J 2 bases short, with 14 bases between. Germline V lookup: CDR1 KGHSH, CDR2 LQKENI. CDR3 length equals 16 residues. The CDR3 spells CASSPQGRGAYNEQFF. Here the CDR3 DNA reads TGTGCCAGCTCACCTCAGGGGAGGGGGGCCTACAATGAGCAGTTCTTC.

A few counts support this clonotype. This chain connects TRBV5-6 to TRBJ1-5, with 9 bases fitting TRBD1. CDR3 length: 16 residues. Germline V gives CDR1 SGHDT, CDR2 YYEEEE. The trim removed 3 bases at V and 7 bases at J, leaving 11 bases unmatched. In DNA, the CDR3 is TGTGCCAGCAGCTCGACGTTCGGGACAGGGCGGCAGCCCCAGCATTTT. It codes for CASSSTFGTGRQPQHF.

This clonotype has a count of ten or more. V gene TRBV14 combines with J gene TRBJ2-1, with D unresolved. The CDR3 consists of 21 residues. The germline CDR1 and CDR2 sequences are SGHDN and FVKESK. V was trimmed by 0 bases and J by 0 bases, leaving 24 bases between them. The CDR3 region is CASSQDLTGSYWRSSYNEQFF. The CDR3 DNA is TGTGCCAGCAGCCAAGATCTGACCGGGTCCTACTGGAGAAGCTCCTACAATGAGCAGTTCTTC.